What follows describes a single T cell receptor beta chain. What it binds is not known. Use of 60 Vbeta and 13 Jbeta primers characterized the PCR. Assay: immunoSEQ multiplex PCR; the TCRdb copy retains only in-frame clones and omits some. The repertoire holds around 100,000 clones, with approximately 74% as singletons. The study sampled nominally healthy donors, though unrecorded immune exposures were likely. This CDR3 is 16 amino acids long. Between the trimmed V and J ends, which lost 3 bases and 5 bases, there was a span of 22 bases. Germline loops: CDR1 GTSNPN, CDR2 SVGIG (reference sequence). These data originate in a study of cytomegalovirus exposure and HLA in healthy donors. Findings of the study overall: Despite most TCR sequences being rare, some public TCRs occurred in many donors. In a later analysis, donors in an Asian-associated ancestry cluster reportedly had fewer N-insertions in productive TCRs than the cohort mean. Associated with cytomegalovirus, according to the listing, were 150 to 200 TCR beta chains.

Sequencing input: PBMCs. The V and J genes are TRBV30 and TRBJ1-2; tentatively, D is TRBD1 (5 bases). The sequence came from a woman in her thirties or forties in good health and CMV-seropositive. This CDR3 is CAWRADGTPGGYGYTF. DNA for the CDR3: TGTGCCTGGAGGGCGGACGGAACCCCGGGGGGATATGGCTACACCTTC.